The present T cell receptor beta chain was sequenced within a study of shared clonotypes between healthy human individuals. Profiling relied on immunoSEQ multiplex PCR, and the TCRdb table lists in-frame clones only, not all of them. The table lists around 620,000 clones, 95% of them singletons. CDR1 and CDR2 from the germline V gene are MNHEY and SMNVEV (reference sequence). V shed 3 bases and J shed 7 bases, with 11 bases lying between them. CDR3 length: 13 amino acids. Naive CD8 isolation took CD45RO-negative cells positively selected for CCR7 and excluded terminally differentiated effector memory CD45RA+ cells.

The sequenced sample consisted of naive CD8+ T cells sorted from blood. The chain joins TRBV27 to TRBJ2-3; weak D call: TRBD2 (5 bases). The TCR comes from a woman aged 25 to 45 in good health. DNA for the CDR3: TGTGCCAGCAGTTTCCAGTTCGGGAATACGCAGTATTTT. It yields the protein CASSFQFGNTQYF.